The 18 T cell receptor beta chains reported below all come from one sample, sequenced in a study of identical twins. TCRdb re-called the 5' RACE reads with MiXCR, one entry per CDR3 protein. The table lists 450,000 to 500,000 distinct CDR3 sequences, 14% of them singletons. These same data were also listed under a study on yellow fever vaccine responses in identical twins.

The sample comprised CD4+ T cells sorted from blood. All receptors come from a woman between 18 and 29 years old in good health.

This clonotype occurred many times. V usage is TRBV12-3 or TRBV12-4 and J usage is TRBJ1-6; 9 bases are shared with TRBD1. CDR3 length: 15 residues. J gave up 7 bases and V 6 bases, and 7 bases lay outside the gene matches. CDR3 residues: CASRSWDRENSPLHF. DNA of the CDR3: TGTGCCAGCAGGTCTTGGGACAGGGAGAATTCACCCCTCCACTTT.

The rearrangement joins TRBV7-4 to TRBJ1-3; the match to TRBD1 covers 7 bases. Germline V gene lookup returns CDR1 SGHVT and CDR2 SQSDAQ. The CDR3 spans 16 residues. The ends lost 3 bases at V and 2 bases at J; junction bases unmatched: 7. CDR3 loop: CASSFHRGSTGNTIYF. The CDR3 DNA follows: TGTGCCAGCAGCTTTCACAGGGGATCTACTGGAAACACCATATATTTT.

The chain couples TRBV7-2 to TRBJ2-5; D is ambiguous. Trimming removed 3 bases from V and 4 bases from J, with 6 bases in between. Germline assignment: CDR1 SGHTA and CDR2 FQGNSA. The CDR3 is made up of 12 amino acids. CDR3 loop: CASSFARETQYF. CDR3 DNA: TGTGCCAGCAGCTTCGCGCGAGAGACCCAGTACTTC.

This clonotype was seen only a few times. The gene calls are TRBV11-3 and TRBJ2-3; no clear D. This CDR3 spans 14 amino acids. Per germline, CDR1 SGHNT and CDR2 YENEEA. Trimming left V 1 base short and J 9 bases short, with 14 bases between. The CDR3 here is CASSLAGEVTTQYF. The CDR3, as DNA: TGTGCCAGCAGCTTAGCTGGGGAAGTGACGACGCAGTATTTT.

This clonotype was detected many times. The rearrangement uses TRBV25-1 and TRBJ2-7; 8 bases fit TRBD2. Germline CDR1 is MGHDK and CDR2 is SYGVNS. V shed 6 bases and J 2 bases; nucleotides not matched to a gene: 6. The CDR3 has 14 residues. CDR3 sequence reads: CASRTSGRAYEQYF. The CDR3 coding sequence is TGTGCCAGCAGGACCAGCGGGAGAGCCTACGAGCAGTACTTC.

Only a few counts were recorded for this clonotype. The V call is TRBV20-1, the J call TRBJ2-7; 7 bases align to TRBD2. Trimming removed 6 bases from V and 4 bases from J; junction bases left unmatched: 12. Germline CDR1 and CDR2: DFQATT and SNEGSKA (reference sequence). This CDR3 has 14 residues. The CDR3 protein is CSASLTGLPYEQYF. CDR3 nucleotides: TGCAGTGCCTCCCTGACGGGACTACCTTACGAGCAGTACTTC.

The rearrangement joins TRBV4-2 to TRBJ2-1; D is ambiguous. The CDR3 is 13 residues long. Trimming left V 10 bases short and J 2 bases short, with 12 bases between. CDR1 and CDR2 (germline): LGHNA, YNFKEQ. CDR3: CAMSPGPYNEQFF. In DNA, the CDR3 is TGTGCCATGAGCCCTGGGCCCTACAATGAGCAGTTCTTC.

This clonotype was picked up a small number of times. V and J are TRBV3-1 and TRBJ2-3; D ambiguous. Per germline, CDR1 LGHDT and CDR2 YNNKEL (reference sequence). V was pared by 4 bases and J by 2 bases, with 13 bases between. This CDR3 spans 15 amino acids. In DNA, the CDR3 is TGTGCCAGCAGCCCCCAGGCTTCCACCACAGATACGCAGTATTTT. Its protein product is CASSPQASTTDTQYF.

CDR3: CASRLRGEQYF. Written as DNA, the CDR3 is TGTGCCAGCAGGCTCAGGGGGGAGCAGTACTTC. V usage is TRBV12-3 or TRBV12-4 and J usage is TRBJ2-7, with 7 positions matching TRBD1. The CDR3 is 11 amino acids. V trimming: 6 bases; J trimming: 7 bases; junction bases outside the gene matches: 3.

This clonotype has a count of ten or more. The genes are TRBV12-3 or TRBV12-4 and TRBJ2-2; 13 bases are shared with TRBD2. The CDR3 sequence is 16 residues long. Trimming removed 7 bases from V and 1 base from J; junction bases left unmatched: 3. Here the CDR3 reads CASIRLAGGNTGELFF. Here the CDR3 DNA reads TGTGCCAGCATTCGACTAGCGGGGGGGAACACCGGGGAGCTGTTTTTT.

This clonotype was picked up a small number of times. J is TRBJ2-3 and V is TRBV7-3; 10 bases fit TRBD2. Germline V gene lookup returns CDR1 SGHTA and CDR2 FQGTGA. The CDR3 runs 16 residues. The J segment lost 6 bases and the V segment lost 4 bases, leaving 10 bases of the junction unmatched. In nucleotides, the CDR3 is TGTGCCAGCAGCTCTACAGCGGGGGGGCCGGTTGATACGCAGTATTTT. Protein sequence: CASSSTAGGPVDTQYF. The full variable domain, rest sourced from reference TRBV7-3 and TRBJ2-3, is GAGVSQTPSNKVTEKGKYVELRCDPISGHTALYWYRQSLGQGPEFLIYFQGTGAADDSGLPNDRFFAVRPEGSVSTLKIQRTERGDSAVYLCASSSTAGGPVDTQYFGPGTRLTVL.

In its sample, this clonotype was seen a few times. The chain links TRBV5-1 to TRBJ1-2, with TRBD1 matching over 11 bases. CDR1 and CDR2 (germline): SGHRS, YFSETQ. V was pared by 2 bases and J by 7 bases, with 4 bases of the junction left unmatched. The CDR3 extends over 14 amino acids. The CDR3 coding sequence is TGCGCCAGCAGCTTCGGACAGGGGGCCAGTGGCTACACCTTC. This codes for CASSFGQGASGYTF.

V gene TRBV9 combines with J gene TRBJ2-5; D possibly corresponds to TRBD1 (5 bases). CDR3 length: 13 residues. Per germline, CDR1 SGDLS and CDR2 YYNGEE. Trimming cost V 4 bases and J 1 base, with 8 bases left between them. DNA of the CDR3: TGTGCCAGCAGCCCCGACAGCCAAGAGACCCAGTACTTC. Amino acids: CASSPDSQETQYF. Looking up the rest from reference TRBV9 and TRBJ2-5 gives the full variable domain: DSGVTQTPKHLITATGQRVTLRCSPRSGDLSVYWYQQSLDQGLQFLIQYYNGEERAKGNILERFSAQQFPDLHSELNLSSLELGDSALYFCASSPDSQETQYFGPGTRLLVL.

This clonotype was seen only a few times. V usage is TRBV5-1 and J usage is TRBJ2-2; 11 bases are shared with TRBD2. Trimming at V came to 4 bases and at J to 8 bases, leaving 7 bases not matched to a gene. This CDR3 is built from 15 residues. The V gene's germline CDR1 is SGHRS and CDR2 YFSETQ. The CDR3 sequence: CASSRMTSGAGELFF. CDR3 in DNA: TGCGCCAGCAGCCGCATGACTAGCGGGGCTGGGGAGCTGTTTTTT.

This clonotype was seen more than once but under ten times. The rearrangement links TRBV24-1 to TRBJ2-5, with TRBD1 matching over 7 bases. Germline V gives CDR1 KGHDR, CDR2 SFDVKD. The CDR3 loop spans 15 amino acids. V shed 3 bases and J 2 bases; nucleotides not matched to a gene: 5. The CDR3 is CATSDASGGQETQYF. The CDR3 DNA is TGTGCCACCAGTGATGCCTCAGGGGGTCAAGAGACCCAGTACTTC.

The rearrangement links TRBV20-1 to TRBJ2-1; 13 bases fit TRBD2. The CDR3 has 15 residues. The V gene's germline CDR1 is DFQATT and CDR2 SNEGSKA (reference sequence). The CDR3, as DNA: TGCATACCCGGGACTAGCGGGGTCTCCTACAATGAGCAGTTCTTC. This translates into CIPGTSGVSYNEQFF.

This rearrangement joins TRBV7-8 to TRBJ2-3, with 9 bases matching TRBD2. Germline V gene data show CDR1 as SGHVS and CDR2 as FQNEAQ. Trimming cost V 4 bases and J 2 bases; bases outside gene matches: 7. This CDR3 has 16 residues. The CDR3: CASSSQRGETTDTQYF. The CDR3 nucleotides read TGTGCCAGCAGCTCCCAGCGGGGGGAAACCACAGATACGCAGTATTTT.

This clonotype occurred a few times. The chain combines TRBV20-1 with TRBJ2-7, with 9 bases lining up with TRBD2. Germline V gene data show CDR1 as DFQATT and CDR2 as SNEGSKA (reference sequence). The ends lost 3 bases at V and 4 bases at J; junction bases unmatched: 4. This CDR3 contains 13 residues. Here the CDR3 DNA reads TGCAGTGCTAGTAGCGGGAGACGGTACGAGCAGTACTTC. Translating gives CSASSGRRYEQYF.